This T cell receptor beta chain was documented in a study of shared clonotypes between healthy human individuals. Study-level background: Three CD4 naive, three CD4 memory, two CD8 naive and one CD8 memory plate were used per donor. Findings and caveats of the study: Sample collection involved blood only; tissue repertoires are likely different. A handful of donors showed sharing of approximately 5% of naive CD4 clonotypes.

The length of the CDR3 is 14 residues. Germline assignment: CDR1 MNHNS and CDR2 SASEGT. V was shortened by 6 bases and J by 4 bases, with 12 bases between the two germline ends. The data were produced by immunoSEQ multiplex PCR, yet TCRdb's version contains in-frame clones alone and is incomplete. This sample carries around 2.5 million clones, approximately 93% of them seen once, and the ten largest clones take more than 0.35%. Concerning this clone itself: Its target is unknown.

From CD4+ cells came CD45RA+ naive and CD45RA-negative memory subsets. The clonotype was recovered from a man aged 18 to 29 in good health. Some clones in this sample may be carry-over from other donors' samples. The chain employs TRBV6-1 and TRBJ1-4; no clear D. The sample taken for sequencing was naive CD4+ T cells from PBMCs. Subset of the sample: CD45RA+ positively selected. The CDR3 DNA sequence: TGTGCCAGCAGGCGTAGAGGGATTAATGAAAAACTGTTTTTT. Its translation is CASRRRGINEKLFF.